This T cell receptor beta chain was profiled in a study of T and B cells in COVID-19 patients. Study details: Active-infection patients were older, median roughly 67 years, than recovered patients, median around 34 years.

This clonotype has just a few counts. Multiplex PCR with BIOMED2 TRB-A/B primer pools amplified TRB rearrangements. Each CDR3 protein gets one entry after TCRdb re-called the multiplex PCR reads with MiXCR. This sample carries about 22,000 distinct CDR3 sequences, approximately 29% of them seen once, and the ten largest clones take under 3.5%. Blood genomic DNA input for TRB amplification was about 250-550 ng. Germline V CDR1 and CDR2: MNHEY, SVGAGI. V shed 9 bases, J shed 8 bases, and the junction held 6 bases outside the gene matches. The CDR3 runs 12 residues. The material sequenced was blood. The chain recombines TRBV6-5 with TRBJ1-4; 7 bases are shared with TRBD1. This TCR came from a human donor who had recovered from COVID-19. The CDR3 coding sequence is TGTGCCAGTGGGACAGATGGGGAAAAACTGTTTTTT. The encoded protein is CASGTDGEKLFF.